The 24 T cell receptor beta chains presented below share a single source sample, sequenced in a study of neurological immune-mediated disorders. TCRdb re-analysed the 5' RACE reads in MiXCR, keeping a single row per CDR3 protein. In the table there are some 37,000 distinct CDR3 sequences, roughly 14% of which are singletons. Sequencing was done on a sample of PBMCs. The receptors originated from a woman in her forties or fifties with HTLV-1-associated myelopathy (HAM/TSP).

This clonotype was seen repeatedly, ten times or more. The genes are TRBV14 and TRBJ2-5, with 8 nucleotides matching TRBD1. Germline CDR1 is SGHDN and CDR2 is FVKESK. V gave up 5 bases and J gave up 8 bases; unmatched junction bases: 22. CDR3 length equals 18 residues. CDR3 in DNA: TGTGCCAGCAGCGATTCACGACTGGCACAGGGGGTACGGACAACCCAGTACTTC. Translating gives CASSDSRLAQGVRTTQYF.

This clonotype was counted ten times or more. This chain uses TRBV20-1 with TRBJ2-4; a weak D match, TRBD2 (6 bases). Trimming left V 0 bases short and J 9 bases short, with 21 bases between. Germline lookup yields CDR1 DFQATT and CDR2 SNEGSKA (reference sequence). CDR3 length: 16 amino acids. The CDR3 spells CSARDLSGLKGSIQYF. The DNA for the CDR3 is TGCAGTGCTAGAGACTTGAGCGGACTAAAAGGGAGCATTCAGTACTTC.

The rearrangement joins TRBV11-2 to TRBJ2-7, with D possibly being TRBD1 (6 bases). V was shortened by 5 bases and J by 2 bases, with 19 bases between the two germline ends. The CDR3 is 16 residues long. Germline V gives CDR1 SGHAT, CDR2 FQNNGV. DNA of the CDR3: TGTGCCAGCAGCCCAATCAACAGGGTGAGCACCTACGAGCAGTACTTC. This codes for CASSPINRVSTYEQYF.

This clonotype occurred many times. The rearrangement joins TRBV6-5 to TRBJ1-1; TRBD1 matches 8 bases. The CDR3 loop spans 14 amino acids. J gave up 10 bases and V 5 bases, and 12 bases lay outside the gene matches. Looked up from germline, CDR1 is MNHEY and CDR2 is SVGAGI. The CDR3 spells CASSRTGLDVRAFF. The CDR3 region has the DNA TGTGCCAGCAGTCGGACAGGGTTAGACGTAAGAGCTTTCTTT.

This clonotype was seen repeatedly, ten times or more. V and J are TRBV18 and TRBJ2-1, with D possibly being TRBD2 (5 bases). CDR1 and CDR2 (germline): KGHSH, LQKENI. The CDR3 runs 13 residues. V was shortened by 11 bases and J by 7 bases, with 18 bases between the two germline ends. In DNA, the CDR3 is TGTGCCTGCCAAGCGGCAGGAGAGAATGAGCAGTTCTTC. Translating gives CACQAAGENEQFF.

This clonotype was recorded many times. The chain's CDR3 is CASSFPTSGSITYNEQFF. Here the CDR3 DNA reads TGTGCCAGCAGCTTCCCAACTAGCGGGAGCATTACCTACAATGAGCAGTTCTTC. The V call is TRBV5-6, the J call TRBJ2-1; 11 bases line up with TRBD2. The CDR3 has 18 residues. Germline CDR1 SGHDT, CDR2 YYEEEE. V lost 2 bases and J lost 2; bases outside the gene matches: 9.

This clonotype came up many times. The V gene is TRBV7-9, the J gene TRBJ2-1, with D unresolved. V lost 3 bases to trimming and J lost 4 bases, with 10 bases between them. Germline loops: CDR1 SEHNR, CDR2 FQNEAQ (reference sequence). The CDR3 contains 14 residues. The CDR3 DNA sequence: TGTGCCAGCAGCTTGAGGTCCCTATACAATGAGCAGTTCTTC. It is translated as CASSLRSLYNEQFF.

Only one count was recorded for this clonotype. The J gene is TRBJ1-1, the V gene TRBV7-2, with TRBD1 matching 8 bases. Per the germline V gene, CDR1 is SGHTA and CDR2 is FQGNSA. The CDR3 is 14 amino acids. Trimming at V came to 3 bases and at J to 7 bases, leaving 7 bases not matched to a gene. In DNA, the CDR3 is TGTGCCAGCAGCTTCTCGACAGGGGTACTTGAAGCTTTCTTT. Translation: CASSFSTGVLEAFF.

This clonotype was seen once. The chain couples TRBV27 to TRBJ2-7, with unresolved D. Trimming shortened V by 1 base and J by 0 bases, and 7 bases separated the two germline ends. Germline CDR1 is MNHEY and CDR2 is SMNVEV (reference sequence). This CDR3 contains 14 residues. DNA of the CDR3: TGTGCCAGCAGTTTATGGGCCAGCTCCTACGAGCAGTACTTC. Its translation: CASSLWASSYEQYF.

This clonotype is classed as medium-sized. The rearrangement links TRBV12-3 or TRBV12-4 to TRBJ1-6; D might be TRBD1 (6 bases). V was trimmed by 7 bases and J by 7 bases, leaving 11 bases between them. CDR3 length: 13 residues. The CDR3 protein is CASKQGDNSPLHF. Here the CDR3 DNA reads TGTGCCAGCAAACAGGGCGACAATTCACCCCTCCACTTT.

This clonotype showed up many times. The CDR3 DNA reads as TGCGCCAGCCGCCCCGAGGGCATAACTAATGAAAAACTGTTTTTT. The encoded protein is CASRPEGITNEKLFF. The chain links TRBV5-1 to TRBJ1-4; D not certain. The CDR3 extends over 15 amino acids. V lost 7 bases and J lost 1, with 14 bases in between. CDR1 and CDR2 from the germline V gene are SGHRS and YFSETQ.

This clonotype has a count of ten or more. The chain uses TRBV2 and TRBJ1-3; no definite D call. The CDR3 is made up of 17 amino acids. Germline loops: CDR1 SNHLY, CDR2 FYNNEI. V was cut by 3 bases and J by 0 bases, with 15 bases left in between. CDR3: CASSDGVNRLSGNTIYF. CDR3 in DNA: TGTGCCAGCAGTGACGGAGTGAACAGACTCTCTGGAAACACCATATATTTT. Full variable domain (outside the CDR3, taken from reference TRBV2 and TRBJ1-3): EPEVTQTPSHQVTQMGQEVILRCVPISNHLYFYWYRQILGQKVEFLVSFYNNEISEKSEIFDDQFSVERPDGSNFTLKIRSTKLEDSAMYFCASSDGVNRLSGNTIYFGEGSWLTVV.

With regard to this clonotype: No conserved phenylalanine or tryptophan is present at the end of the CDR3, so a read error is the likely explanation. V and J are TRBV7-2 and TRBJ2-5; tentatively, D is TRBD1 or TRBD2 (5 bases each). The germline V gene has CDR1 SGHTA and CDR2 FQGNSA. Trimming removed 1 base at V and 5 bases at J, with 17 bases between. CDR3 length equals 16 residues. The CDR3 reads CASSLDPPVRGETQYV. CDR3 DNA: TGTGCCAGCAGCTTAGACCCCCCTGTGAGGGGCGAGACCCAGTACGTC.

The table lists this clonotype with many counts. This chain links TRBV9 with TRBJ2-5; 10 positions agree with TRBD2. Germline CDR1 is SGDLS and CDR2 is YYNGEE. The CDR3 is 16 amino acids. V lost 4 bases, J lost 5 bases, and 11 bases stayed unmatched. In DNA form, the CDR3 reads TGTGCCAGCAGCCCCGCTAGCGGGAGTCTTCCCGAGACCCAGTACTTC. It codes for CASSPASGSLPETQYF.

This clonotype was observed many times. The rearrangement joins TRBV2 to TRBJ1-5; D is unresolved. Germline lookup yields CDR1 SNHLY and CDR2 FYNNEI. V lost 4 bases and J 0 bases, leaving 7 bases between the germline ends. The CDR3 covers 14 residues. CDR3 in amino acids: CASSAVVSNQPQHF. The CDR3 nucleotides are TGTGCCAGCAGTGCGGTGGTTAGCAATCAGCCCCAGCATTTT. The full variable domain, completed using reference TRBV2 and TRBJ1-5, is EPEVTQTPSHQVTQMGQEVILRCVPISNHLYFYWYRQILGQKVEFLVSFYNNEISEKSEIFDDQFSVERPDGSNFTLKIRSTKLEDSAMYFCASSAVVSNQPQHFGDGTRLSIL.

This clonotype was counted ten times or more. CDR3 sequence (DNA): TGTGCCATCAGTGAGGGCGGACAGGCCCTGAGTGGCTACACCTTC. Translating gives CAISEGGQALSGYTF. The chain has TRBV10-3 and TRBJ1-2; 7 bases match TRBD1. With 2 bases clipped from V and 7 bases from J, the junction kept 10 bases outside the gene matches. The CDR3 is 15 residues long. Germline V gene sequence: CDR1 ENHRY, CDR2 SYGVKD.

In its sample, this clonotype was seen many times. The rearrangement joins TRBV3-1 to TRBJ1-1; D uncertain. Trimming removed 1 base at V and 7 bases at J, with 7 bases between. Germline V gene lookup returns CDR1 LGHDT and CDR2 YNNKEL (reference sequence). The CDR3 contains 12 residues. Here the CDR3 reads CASSQGVSEAFF. The CDR3 DNA follows: TGTGCCAGCAGCCAAGGGGTGAGTGAAGCTTTCTTT.

Many counts were recorded for this clonotype. The gene calls are TRBV20-1 and TRBJ2-7, with D possibly matching TRBD1 (5 bases). Germline V lookup: CDR1 DFQATT, CDR2 SNEGSKA (reference sequence). CDR3 length: 14 amino acids. V shed 6 bases and J shed 4 bases, with 19 bases lying between them. The CDR3, as DNA: TGCAGTGCCGACAGTCCAGTAGGTGTTTACGAGCAGTACGTC. Its translation: CSADSPVGVYEQYV.

Concerning this clonotype itself: The junction and the germline gene differ at one end; a read error may be behind it. This sequence joins TRBV28 and TRBJ1-5; 9 nucleotides line up with TRBD1. CDR1 and CDR2 (germline): MDHEN, SYDVKM. The CDR3 consists of 15 residues. In nucleotides, the CDR3 is TGTGTCAGCGGCCCACATCGACAGGGGGGTTGGTCCCAGCATTTT. Protein product: CVSGPHRQGGWSQHF.

This clonotype was seen ten or more times. DNA for the CDR3: TGTGCCAGCAGCTTAGAGGGTGTGCGTGGCGAGACCCAGTACTTC. It specifies CASSLEGVRGETQYF. The chain couples TRBV7-2 to TRBJ2-5; D gene ambiguous. This CDR3 is built from 15 residues. Germline V gene data show CDR1 as SGHTA and CDR2 as FQGNSA. Trimming left V 1 base short and J 5 bases short, with 14 bases between.

This clonotype was counted between two and nine times. This rearrangement joins TRBV7-2 to TRBJ1-2; D perhaps matches TRBD1 (6 bases). This CDR3 is 12 amino acids long. Germline V lookup: CDR1 SGHTA, CDR2 FQGNSA. V lost 5 bases, J lost 5 bases, and 9 bases lay in between. The CDR3 region has the DNA TGTGCCAGCAGCCCAGGACAGTATGGCTACACCTTC. Its protein product is CASSPGQYGYTF.

This clonotype was counted a few times. This chain links TRBV24-1 with TRBJ1-2, with 7 bases lining up with TRBD1. CDR1 and CDR2 (germline): KGHDR, SFDVKD. This CDR3 has 15 amino acids. V gave up 4 bases and J gave up 3 bases; unmatched junction bases: 7. This chain's CDR3 is CATSESGTADYGYTF. The CDR3 DNA follows: TGTGCCACCAGTGAATCCGGGACAGCAGACTATGGCTACACCTTC.

This clonotype was detected ten times or more. This chain joins TRBV12-3 or TRBV12-4 and TRBJ2-2; 8 bases are shared with TRBD1. The CDR3 extends over 16 amino acids. After removal of 3 bases from V and 3 bases from J, the junction contained 6 bases not matched to a gene. The DNA of the CDR3 is TGTGCCAGCAGTTTTGGGCCAGGGGGCGACACCGGGGAGCTGTTTTTT. Encoded protein: CASSFGPGGDTGELFF.

This clonotype has at least ten counts. The V and J genes are TRBV7-9 and TRBJ1-6, with D unclear. Trimming removed 5 bases at V and 10 bases at J, with 18 bases between. The CDR3 has 15 residues. CDR1 and CDR2 (germline): SEHNR, FQNEAQ (reference sequence). The CDR3 loop reads CASSPDGAVHSPLHF. The CDR3 DNA is TGTGCCAGCAGCCCGGACGGAGCTGTCCACTCACCCCTCCACTTT.